This TCR beta chain derives from a study of control samples from healthy donors and cancer patients. Profiled with immunoSEQ multiplex PCR; TCRdb holds only in-frame clones, not every one. The data hold under 65,000 clones, with just over 85% observed a single time. Material for sequencing was PBMCs. This receptor was obtained from a woman in her 50s with lung cancer.

The CDR3 loop is CSARAYGYTF. Written as DNA, the CDR3 is TGCAGTGCTAGGGCCTATGGCTACACCTTC. The V gene is TRBV20-1, the J gene TRBJ1-2; D unresolved. Germline V gene data show CDR1 as DFQATT and CDR2 as SNEGSKA (reference sequence). Trimming left V 3 bases short and J 4 bases short, with 3 bases between. This CDR3 region has 10 residues.